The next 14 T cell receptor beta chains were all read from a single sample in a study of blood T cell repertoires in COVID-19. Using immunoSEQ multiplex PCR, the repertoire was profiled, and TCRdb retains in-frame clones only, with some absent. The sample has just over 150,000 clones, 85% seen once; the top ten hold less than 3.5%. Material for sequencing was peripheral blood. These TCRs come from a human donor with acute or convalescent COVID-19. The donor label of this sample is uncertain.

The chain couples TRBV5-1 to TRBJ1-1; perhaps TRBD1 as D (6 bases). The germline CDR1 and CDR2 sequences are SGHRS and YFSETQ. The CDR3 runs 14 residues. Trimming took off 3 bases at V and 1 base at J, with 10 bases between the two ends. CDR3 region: CASSSDSWNTEAFF. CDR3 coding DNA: TGCGCCAGCAGCTCGGACAGCTGGAACACTGAAGCTTTCTTT.

DNA of the CDR3: TGTGCCAGCAGCGTAAATTCAGGGGCGACTAATGAAAAACTGTTTTTT. This gives the protein CASSVNSGATNEKLFF. V usage is TRBV9 and J usage is TRBJ1-4; D possibly corresponds to TRBD1 (6 bases). CDR1 and CDR2 (germline): SGDLS, YYNGEE. The CDR3 has 16 residues. V was shortened by 1 base and J by 2 bases, with 12 bases between the two germline ends.

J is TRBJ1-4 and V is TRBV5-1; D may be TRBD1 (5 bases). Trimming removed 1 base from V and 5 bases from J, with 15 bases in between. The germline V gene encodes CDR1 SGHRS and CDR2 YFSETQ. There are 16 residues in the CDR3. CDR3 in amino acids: CASSLTGFLGNEKLFF. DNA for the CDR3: TGCGCCAGCAGCTTGACAGGTTTCCTAGGGAATGAAAAACTGTTTTTT.

CDR3 region: CASSFGLAGGRATGELFF. Here the CDR3 DNA reads TGTGCCAGCAGTTTCGGACTAGCGGGGGGTCGCGCCACCGGGGAGCTGTTTTTT. The chain links TRBV28 to TRBJ2-2; 14 bases match TRBD2. J lost 4 bases, V lost 3 bases, and 7 bases had no gene match. Germline V gene lookup returns CDR1 MDHEN and CDR2 SYDVKM. The CDR3 runs 18 residues.

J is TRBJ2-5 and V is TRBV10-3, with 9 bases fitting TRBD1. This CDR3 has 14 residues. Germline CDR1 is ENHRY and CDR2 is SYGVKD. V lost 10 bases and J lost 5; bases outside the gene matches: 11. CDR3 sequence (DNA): TGTGCCACAGCGGGACAGGGCGGTTCTGAGACCCAGTACTTC. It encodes CATAGQGGSETQYF.

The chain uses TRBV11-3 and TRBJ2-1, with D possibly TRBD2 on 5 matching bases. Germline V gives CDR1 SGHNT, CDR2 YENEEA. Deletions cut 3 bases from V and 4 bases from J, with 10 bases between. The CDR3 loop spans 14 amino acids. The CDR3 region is CASSFGGPYNEQFF. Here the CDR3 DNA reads TGTGCCAGCAGCTTTGGCGGGCCATACAATGAGCAGTTCTTC.

The CDR3 DNA sequence: TGTGCCAGCGGAGCCGGGACAGGGTATTCACCCCTCCACTTT. It translates to CASGAGTGYSPLHF. This sequence joins TRBV2 and TRBJ1-6; 9 bases are a match to TRBD1. The ends lost 8 bases at V and 8 bases at J; junction bases unmatched: 7. The CDR3 spans 14 residues. Germline CDR1 and CDR2: SNHLY and FYNNEI.

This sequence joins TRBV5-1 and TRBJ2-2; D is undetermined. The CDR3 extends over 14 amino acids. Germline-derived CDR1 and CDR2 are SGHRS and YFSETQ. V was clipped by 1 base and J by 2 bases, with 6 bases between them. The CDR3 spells CASSLSVNTGELFF. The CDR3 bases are TGCGCCAGCAGCTTGTCAGTTAACACCGGGGAGCTGTTTTTT.

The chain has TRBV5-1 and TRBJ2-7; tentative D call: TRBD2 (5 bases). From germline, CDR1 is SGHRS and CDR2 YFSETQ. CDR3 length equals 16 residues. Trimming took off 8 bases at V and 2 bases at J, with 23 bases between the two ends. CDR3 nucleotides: TGCGCCAGTTTCCTTGGAGGCTCTCGGGGAACCTACGAGCAGTACTTC. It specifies CASFLGGSRGTYEQYF. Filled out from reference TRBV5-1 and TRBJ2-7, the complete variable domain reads KAGVTQTPRYLIKTRGQQVTLSCSPISGHRSVSWYQQTPGQGLQFLFEYFSETQRNKGNFPGRFSGRQFSNSRSEMNVSTLELGDSALYLCASFLGGSRGTYEQYFGPGTRLTVT.

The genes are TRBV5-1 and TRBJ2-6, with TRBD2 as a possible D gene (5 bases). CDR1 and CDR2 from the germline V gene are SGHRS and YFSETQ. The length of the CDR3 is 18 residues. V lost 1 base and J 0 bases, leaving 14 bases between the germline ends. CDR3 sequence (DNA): TGCGCCAGCAGCTTGTACGGGGAGACCAGCTCTGGGGCCAACGTCCTGACTTTC. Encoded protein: CASSLYGETSSGANVLTF.

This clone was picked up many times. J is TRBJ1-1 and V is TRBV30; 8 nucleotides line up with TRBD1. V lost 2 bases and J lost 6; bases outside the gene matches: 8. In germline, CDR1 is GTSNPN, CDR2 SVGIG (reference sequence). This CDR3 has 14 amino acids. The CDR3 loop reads CAWSTGQGFSEAFF. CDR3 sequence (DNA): TGTGCCTGGAGTACAGGACAGGGTTTCTCTGAAGCTTTCTTT.

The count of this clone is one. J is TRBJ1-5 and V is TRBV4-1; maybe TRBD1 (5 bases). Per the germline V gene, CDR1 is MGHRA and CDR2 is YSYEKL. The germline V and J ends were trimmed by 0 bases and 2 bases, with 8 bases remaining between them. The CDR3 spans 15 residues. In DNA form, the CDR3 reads TGCGCCAGCAGCCAAGAGGGGGGACGCAATCAGCCCCAGCATTTT. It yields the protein CASSQEGGRNQPQHF.

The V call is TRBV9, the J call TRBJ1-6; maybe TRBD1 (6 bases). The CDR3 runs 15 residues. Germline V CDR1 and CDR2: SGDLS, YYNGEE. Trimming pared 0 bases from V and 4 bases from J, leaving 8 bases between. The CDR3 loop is CASSVGTAYNSPLHF. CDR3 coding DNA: TGTGCCAGCAGCGTAGGGACAGCTTATAATTCACCCCTCCACTTT.

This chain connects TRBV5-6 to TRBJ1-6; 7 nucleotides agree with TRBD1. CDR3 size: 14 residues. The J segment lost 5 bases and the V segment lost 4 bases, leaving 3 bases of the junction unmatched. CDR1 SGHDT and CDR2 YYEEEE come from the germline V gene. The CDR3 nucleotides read TGTGCCAGCAGCAGGGGACAGAATAATTCACCCCTCCACTTT. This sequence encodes CASSRGQNNSPLHF.